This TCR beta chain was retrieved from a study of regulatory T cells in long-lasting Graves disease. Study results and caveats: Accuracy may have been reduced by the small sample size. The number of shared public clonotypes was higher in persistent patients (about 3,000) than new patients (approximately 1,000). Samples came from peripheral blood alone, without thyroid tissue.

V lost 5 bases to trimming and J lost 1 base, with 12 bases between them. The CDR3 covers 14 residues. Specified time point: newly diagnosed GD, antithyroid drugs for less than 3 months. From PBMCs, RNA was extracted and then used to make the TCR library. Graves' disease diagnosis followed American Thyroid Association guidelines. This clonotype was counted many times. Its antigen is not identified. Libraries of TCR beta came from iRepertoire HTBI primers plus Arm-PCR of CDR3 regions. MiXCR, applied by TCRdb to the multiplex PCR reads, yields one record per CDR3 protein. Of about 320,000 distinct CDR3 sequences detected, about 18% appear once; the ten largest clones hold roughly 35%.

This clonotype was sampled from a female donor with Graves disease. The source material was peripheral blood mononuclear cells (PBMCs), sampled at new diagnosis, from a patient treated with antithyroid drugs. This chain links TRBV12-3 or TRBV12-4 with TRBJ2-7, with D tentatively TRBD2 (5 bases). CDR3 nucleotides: TGTGCCAGCAGTCGGAAGAGGGAGTCCTACGAGCAGTACTTC. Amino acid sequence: CASSRKRESYEQYF.